These T cell receptor beta chains were read from a single sample in a study of T cell repertoires in cytomegalovirus infection. These TCRs' antigens remain unknown. TCRdb itself ran the reads through MiXCR, one entry per CDR3 protein. The sample yields some 940,000 distinct CDR3 sequences, around 31% seen once. The sequencing here drew on cultured CD8+ T cells from PBMCs, taken from culture after CMV antigen stimulation. These receptors all come from a human donor in good health (CMV status not recorded). Some clones in this sample may be carry-over from other donors' samples. The CDR3 runs from the conserved cysteine through the conserved F or W. Each record gives: clone size, V gene, D gene, J gene, CDR3 protein, CDR3 DNA. D genes are given only for firm matches. Expanded clones are given a class, and other clones once, few, many or no size at all.

many	TRBV4-3	NA	TRBJ1-4	CASSQDVLGGIEKLFF	TGCGCCAGCAGCCAAGATGTTTTGGGTGGGATTGAAAAACTGTTTTTT
NA	TRBV2	NA	TRBJ1-6	CVCRATYNSPLHF	TGTGTATGCAGGGCCACCTATAATTCACCCCTCCACTTT
few	TRBV2	TRBD1	TRBJ1-5	CASSEAARTGDNQPQHF	TGTGCCAGCAGTGAAGCTGCTCGGACAGGCGACAATCAGCCCCAGCATTTT
NA	TRBV4-3	NA	TRBJ1-6	CASSQGVYSSYNSPLHF	TGCGCCAGCAGCCAAGGGGTGTATAGCTCCTATAATTCACCCCTCCACTTT
many	TRBV7-2	NA	TRBJ2-4	CASSIVKNIQYF	TGTGCCAGCTCGATAGTCAAAAACATTCAGTACTTC
NA	TRBV7-8	NA	TRBJ1-1	CASTPRGTATFFF	TGTGCCAGCACCCCCCGGGGTACAGCGACCTTTTTCTTT
many	TRBV7-9	TRBD2	TRBJ2-1	CASRLAGRSYNEQFF	TGTGCCAGCAGACTAGCGGGGCGCTCCTACAATGAGCAGTTCTTC
NA	TRBV5-3	TRBD1	TRBJ2-7	CASTLNRGLEQYF	TGTGCCAGCACCTTGAACAGGGGGCTCGAGCAGTACTTC
many	TRBV7-2	NA	TRBJ2-7	CASSLTEGVYEQYF	TGTGCCAGCAGCTTAACCGAGGGGGTATACGAGCAGTACTTC
NA	TRBV2	TRBD1	TRBJ2-4	CASSHRGREDIQYF	TGTGCCAGCAGCCACAGGGGGCGTGAGGACATTCAGTACTTC
few	TRBV19	NA	TRBJ1-5	CASTLNGLPNQPQHF	TGTGCCAGTACCCTAAATGGCCTCCCCAATCAGCCCCAGCATTTT
many	TRBV7-9	NA	TRBJ1-6	CASSSGHHNSPLHF	TGTGCCAGCAGCTCGGGACACCATAATTCACCCCTCCACTTT
NA	TRBV7-8	TRBD2	TRBJ2-3	CASSLVGGTLSPFDTQYF	TGTGCCAGCAGCTTGGTGGGGGGGACCCTCTCGCCATTTGATACGCAGTATTTT
few	TRBV14	NA	TRBJ1-1	CASSQYFTGLEAFF	TGTGCCAGCAGCCAATATTTCACAGGGCTTGAAGCTTTCTTT
few	TRBV12-3/TRBV12-4	TRBD2	TRBJ2-2	CASSFFLLAGGQTGELFF	TGTGCCAGCAGTTTTTTCCTACTAGCGGGGGGGCAAACCGGGGAGCTGTTTTTT
NA	TRBV27	NA	TRBJ1-1	CASSWGRGLTEAFF	TGTGCCAGCAGTTGGGGACGGGGGCTCACTGAAGCTTTCTTT
NA	TRBV7-9	TRBD2	TRBJ2-5	CASSSGGVQETQYF	TGTGCCAGCAGCTCCGGGGGGGTTCAAGAGACCCAGTACTTC
NA	TRBV27	TRBD1	TRBJ1-1	CATRQGYEAFF	TGTGCCACTCGACAGGGCTATGAAGCTTTCTTT
NA	TRBV12-3/TRBV12-4	NA	TRBJ2-5	CASSFPRHIQYF	TGTGCCAGCAGTTTCCCCCGGCATATCCAGTACTTC
few	TRBV19	NA	TRBJ2-3	CASKKAGRTDTQYF	TGTGCCAGTAAGAAAGCGGGCCGCACAGATACGCAGTATTTT
NA	TRBV5-6	NA	TRBJ1-2	CASSSTPGGSYTF	TGTGCCAGCAGCTCTACTCCAGGAGGTAGCTACACCTTC
NA	TRBV2	TRBD1	TRBJ2-7	CASSEAETNRGYEQYF	TGTGCCAGCAGTGAAGCCGAGACCAACAGGGGTTACGAGCAGTACTTC
few	TRBV10-3	NA	TRBJ2-3	CAISARLGTDTQYF	TGTGCCATCAGTGCGCGACTAGGCACAGATACGCAGTATTTT
few	TRBV27	NA	TRBJ2-1	CASSGNRDVGYNEQFF	TGTGCCAGCAGTGGTAACCGGGACGTGGGGTACAATGAGCAGTTCTTC
NA	TRBV9	NA	TRBJ2-5	CASSVEPISVNPQETQYF	TGTGCCAGCAGCGTAGAGCCCATCTCGGTCAACCCCCAAGAGACCCAGTACTTC
NA	TRBV12-3/TRBV12-4	NA	TRBJ1-1	CASSFGLNTGAFF	TGTGCCAGCAGTTTTGGCCTGAACACTGGAGCTTTCTTT
few	TRBV25-1	NA	TRBJ2-1	CAAGRGAGEQFF	TGTGCCGCCGGGAGAGGGGCCGGTGAGCAGTTCTTC
NA	TRBV5-6	NA	TRBJ1-1	CVSSGLQESNTEAFF	TGTGTCAGCTCCGGACTCCAAGAAAGTAACACTGAAGCTTTCTTT
few	TRBV6-2/TRBV6-3	NA	TRBJ2-1	CASSGPGYNEQFF	TGTGCCAGCAGTGGTCCGGGGTACAATGAGCAGTTCTTC
once	TRBV20-1	NA	TRBJ1-1	CSATEVEGTEAFF	TGCAGTGCCACCGAAGTAGAGGGCACTGAAGCTTTCTTT
NA	TRBV6-8	TRBD1	TRBJ1-5	CASSYSDRVQPQHF	TGTGCCAGCAGTTACTCGGACAGGGTCCAGCCCCAGCATTTT
NA	TRBV5-6	NA	TRBJ2-7	CASSVQAPYEQYF	TGTGCCAGCAGTGTTCAGGCTCCCTACGAGCAGTACTTC
many	TRBV7-2	NA	TRBJ1-1	CASSSFSGDAEAFF	TGTGCCAGCAGCTCCTTTTCAGGGGACGCTGAAGCTTTCTTT